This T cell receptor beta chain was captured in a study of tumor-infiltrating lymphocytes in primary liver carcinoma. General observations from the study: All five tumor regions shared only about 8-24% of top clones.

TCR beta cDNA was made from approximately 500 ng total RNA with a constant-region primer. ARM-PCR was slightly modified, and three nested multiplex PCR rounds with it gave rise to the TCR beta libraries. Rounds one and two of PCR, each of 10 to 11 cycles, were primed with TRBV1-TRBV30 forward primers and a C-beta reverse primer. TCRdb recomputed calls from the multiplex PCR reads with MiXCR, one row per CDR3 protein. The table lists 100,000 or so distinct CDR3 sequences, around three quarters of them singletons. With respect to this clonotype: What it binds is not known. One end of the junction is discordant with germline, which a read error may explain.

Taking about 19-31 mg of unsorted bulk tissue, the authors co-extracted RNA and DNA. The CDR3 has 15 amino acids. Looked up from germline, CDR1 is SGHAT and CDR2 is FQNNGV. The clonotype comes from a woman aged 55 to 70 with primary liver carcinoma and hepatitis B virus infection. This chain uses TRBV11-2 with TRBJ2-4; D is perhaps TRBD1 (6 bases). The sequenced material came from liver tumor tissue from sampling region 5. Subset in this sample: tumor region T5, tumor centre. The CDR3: CDSSLDGWGRDIQYF. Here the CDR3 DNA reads TGTGACAGCAGCTTAGATGGTTGGGGGCGCGACATCCAATACTTC. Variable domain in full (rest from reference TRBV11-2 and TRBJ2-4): EAGVAQSPRYKIIEKRQSVAFWCNPISGHATLYWYQQILGQGPKLLIQFQNNGVVDDSQLPKDRFSAERLKGVDSTLKIQPAKLEDSAVYLCDSSLDGWGRDIQYFGAGTRLSVL.